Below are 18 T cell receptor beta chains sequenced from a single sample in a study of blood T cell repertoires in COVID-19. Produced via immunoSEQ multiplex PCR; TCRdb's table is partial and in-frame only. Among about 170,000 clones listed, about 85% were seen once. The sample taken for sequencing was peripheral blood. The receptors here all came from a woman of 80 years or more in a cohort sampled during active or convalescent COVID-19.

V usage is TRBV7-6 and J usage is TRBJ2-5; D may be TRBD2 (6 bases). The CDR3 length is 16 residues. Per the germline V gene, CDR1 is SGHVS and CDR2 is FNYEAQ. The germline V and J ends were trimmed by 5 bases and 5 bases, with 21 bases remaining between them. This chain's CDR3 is CASSERDSLASETQYF. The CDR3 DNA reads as TGTGCCAGCAGCGAACGGGACTCCCTAGCATCTGAGACCCAGTACTTC.

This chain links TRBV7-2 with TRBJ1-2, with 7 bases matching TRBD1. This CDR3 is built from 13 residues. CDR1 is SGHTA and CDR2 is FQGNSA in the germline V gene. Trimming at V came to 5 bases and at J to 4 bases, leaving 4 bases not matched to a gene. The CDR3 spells CASSDRDGYGYTF. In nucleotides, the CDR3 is TGTGCCAGCAGCGACAGGGATGGCTATGGCTACACCTTC.

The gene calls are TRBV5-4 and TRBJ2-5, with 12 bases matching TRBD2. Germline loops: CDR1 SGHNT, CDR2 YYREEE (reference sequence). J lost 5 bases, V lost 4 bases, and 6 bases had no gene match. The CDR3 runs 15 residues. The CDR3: CASSPSLAGGETQYF. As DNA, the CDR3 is TGTGCCAGCAGCCCATCACTAGCGGGGGGTGAGACCCAGTACTTC.

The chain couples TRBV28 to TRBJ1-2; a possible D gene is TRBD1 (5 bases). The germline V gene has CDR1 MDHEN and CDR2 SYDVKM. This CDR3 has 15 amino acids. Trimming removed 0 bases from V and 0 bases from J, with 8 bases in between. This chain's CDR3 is CASSLWDTTNYGYTF. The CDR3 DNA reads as TGTGCCAGCAGTTTATGGGACACTACTAACTATGGCTACACCTTC.

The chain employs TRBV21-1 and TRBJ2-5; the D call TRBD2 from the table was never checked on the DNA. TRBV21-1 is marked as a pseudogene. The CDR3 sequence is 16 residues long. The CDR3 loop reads CASTGSNSSGGETQYF. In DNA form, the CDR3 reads TGTGCCAGCACGGGAAGTAACAGCAGCGGGGGGGAGACCCAGTACTTC.

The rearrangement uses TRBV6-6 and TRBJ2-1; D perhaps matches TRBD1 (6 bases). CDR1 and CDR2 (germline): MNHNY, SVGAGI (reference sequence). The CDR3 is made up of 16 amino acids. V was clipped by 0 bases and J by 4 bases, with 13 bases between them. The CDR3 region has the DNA TGTGCCAGCAGTTACTCGGCAGGGGCCGTATACAATGAGCAGTTCTTC. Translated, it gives CASSYSAGAVYNEQFF.

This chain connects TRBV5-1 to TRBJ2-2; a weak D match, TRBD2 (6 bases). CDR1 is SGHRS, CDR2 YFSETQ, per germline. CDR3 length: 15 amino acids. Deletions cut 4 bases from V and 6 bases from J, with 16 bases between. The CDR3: CASSGGTPSAGELFF. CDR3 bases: TGCGCCAGCAGCGGCGGGACCCCCAGCGCCGGGGAGCTGTTTTTT.

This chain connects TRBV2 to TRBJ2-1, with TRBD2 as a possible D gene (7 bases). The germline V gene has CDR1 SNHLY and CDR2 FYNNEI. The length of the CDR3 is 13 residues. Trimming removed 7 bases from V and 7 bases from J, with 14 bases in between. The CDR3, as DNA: TGTGCCAGCAACTCGGGGGGCCATAATGAGCAGTTCTTC. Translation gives CASNSGGHNEQFF.

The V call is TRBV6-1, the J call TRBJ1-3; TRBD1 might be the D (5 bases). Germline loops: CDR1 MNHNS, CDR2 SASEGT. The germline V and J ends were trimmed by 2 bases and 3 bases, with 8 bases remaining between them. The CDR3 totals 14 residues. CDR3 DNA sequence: TGTGCCAGCAGTGAAAGGGGTAGTGGAAACACCATATATTTT. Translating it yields CASSERGSGNTIYF.

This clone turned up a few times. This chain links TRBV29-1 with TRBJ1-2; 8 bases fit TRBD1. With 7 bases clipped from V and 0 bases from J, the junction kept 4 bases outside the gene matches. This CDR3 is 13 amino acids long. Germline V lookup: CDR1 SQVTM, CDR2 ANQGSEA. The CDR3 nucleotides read TGCAGCGGCCGGACAGGGTCTAACTATGGCTACACCTTC. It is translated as CSGRTGSNYGYTF.

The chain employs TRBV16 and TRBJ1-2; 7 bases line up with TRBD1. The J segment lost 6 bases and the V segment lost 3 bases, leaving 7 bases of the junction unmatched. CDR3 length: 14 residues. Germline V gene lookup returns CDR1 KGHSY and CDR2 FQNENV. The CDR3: CASSHTTGPDGYTF. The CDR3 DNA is TGTGCCAGCAGCCACACGACAGGGCCGGATGGCTACACCTTC. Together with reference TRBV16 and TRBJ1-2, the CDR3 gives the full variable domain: GEEVAQTPKHLVRGEGQKAKLYCAPIKGHSYVFWYQQVLKNEFKFLISFQNENVFDETGMPKERFSAKCLPNSPCSLEIQATKLEDSAVYFCASSHTTGPDGYTFGSGTRLTVV.

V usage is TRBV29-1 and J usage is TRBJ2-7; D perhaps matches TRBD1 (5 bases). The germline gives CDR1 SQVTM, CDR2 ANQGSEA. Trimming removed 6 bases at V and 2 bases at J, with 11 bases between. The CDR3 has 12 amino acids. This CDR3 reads CSVEAGPYEQYF. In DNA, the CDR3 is TGCAGCGTAGAGGCAGGGCCCTACGAGCAGTACTTC.

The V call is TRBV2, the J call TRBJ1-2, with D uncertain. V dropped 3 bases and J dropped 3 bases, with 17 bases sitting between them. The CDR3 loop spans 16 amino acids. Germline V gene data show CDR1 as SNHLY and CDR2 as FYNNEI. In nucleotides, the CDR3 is TGTGCCAGCAGTGAGGGTCCTGTCTCCGGGGACTATGGCTACACCTTC. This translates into CASSEGPVSGDYGYTF.

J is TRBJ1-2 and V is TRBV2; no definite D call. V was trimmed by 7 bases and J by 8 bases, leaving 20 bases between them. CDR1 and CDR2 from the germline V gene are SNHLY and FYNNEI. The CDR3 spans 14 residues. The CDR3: CASTGDANYLGYTF. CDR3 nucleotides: TGTGCCAGCACCGGAGATGCGAACTATTTGGGCTACACCTTC. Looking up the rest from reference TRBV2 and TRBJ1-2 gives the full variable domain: EPEVTQTPSHQVTQMGQEVILRCVPISNHLYFYWYRQILGQKVEFLVSFYNNEISEKSEIFDDQFSVERPDGSNFTLKIRSTKLEDSAMYFCASTGDANYLGYTFGSGTRLTVV.

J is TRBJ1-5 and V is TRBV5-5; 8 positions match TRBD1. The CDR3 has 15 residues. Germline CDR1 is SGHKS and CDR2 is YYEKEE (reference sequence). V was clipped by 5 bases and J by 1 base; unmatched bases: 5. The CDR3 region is CASRQTGASNQPQHF. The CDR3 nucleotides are TGTGCCAGCAGGCAGACAGGGGCAAGCAATCAGCCCCAGCATTTT. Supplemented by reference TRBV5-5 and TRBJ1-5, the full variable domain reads DAGVTQSPTHLIKTRGQQVTLRCSPISGHKSVSWYQQVLGQGPQFIFQYYEKEERGRGNFPDRFSARQFPNYSSELNVNALLLGDSALYLCASRQTGASNQPQHFGDGTRLSIL.

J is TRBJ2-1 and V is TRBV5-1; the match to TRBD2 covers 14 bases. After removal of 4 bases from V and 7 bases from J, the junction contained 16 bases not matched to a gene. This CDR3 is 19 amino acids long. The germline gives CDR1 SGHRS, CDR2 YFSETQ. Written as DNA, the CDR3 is TGCGCCAGCAGCACCAAACACAAGGGACTAGCGGGAGTCCGAAATGAGCAGTTCTTC. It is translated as CASSTKHKGLAGVRNEQFF.

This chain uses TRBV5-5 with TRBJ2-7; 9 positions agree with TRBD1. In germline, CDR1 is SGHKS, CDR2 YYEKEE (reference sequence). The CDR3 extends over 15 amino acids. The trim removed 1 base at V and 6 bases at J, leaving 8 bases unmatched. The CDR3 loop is CASSLTGQGITEQYF. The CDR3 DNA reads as TGTGCCAGCAGCTTGACGGGACAGGGCATAACCGAGCAGTACTTC.

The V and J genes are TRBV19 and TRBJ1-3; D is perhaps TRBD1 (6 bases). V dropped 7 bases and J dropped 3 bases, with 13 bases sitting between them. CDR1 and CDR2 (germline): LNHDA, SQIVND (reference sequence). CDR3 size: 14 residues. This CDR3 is CASIKGGDGNTIYF. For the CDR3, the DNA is TGTGCCAGTATCAAAGGGGGTGATGGAAACACCATATATTTT.